A single sample gave rise to the 15 T cell receptor beta chains below, sequenced in a study of shared clonotypes between healthy human individuals. CD8 cells classed as naive were CD45RO-negative and positively selected for CCR7, excluding terminally differentiated effector memory CD45RA+ cells. Repertoires were generated with immunoSEQ multiplex PCR, while TCRdb's copy carries only in-frame clones and drops some. Of roughly 600,000 clones in the sample, nearly 98% were seen once. Source material: naive CD8+ T cells sorted from blood. These TCRs come from a man aged 30 to 39 in good health.

A remark on this clone: Other nucleotide sequences in the sample specify the same CDR3. The chain joins TRBV6-5 to TRBJ2-7; perhaps TRBD2 as D (6 bases). Germline values: CDR1 MNHEY, CDR2 SVGAGI. Trimming stripped 0 bases from V and 6 bases from J, with 9 bases between. The CDR3 is made up of 13 amino acids. DNA of the CDR3: TGTGCCAGCAGTTACTCGGGGGGTGGCGAGCAGTACTTC. Its translation: CASSYSGGGEQYF.

As for this clone: This sample also contains other DNA sequences that code for the same CDR3. This sequence joins TRBV9 and TRBJ2-5, with 7 bases matching TRBD1. Per germline, CDR1 SGDLS and CDR2 YYNGEE. The V gene end was trimmed by 0 bases and the J gene end by 4 bases; junction bases not matched to a gene: 6. This CDR3 region has 15 residues. The CDR3 loop is CASSVDGAGGETQYF. The CDR3 DNA reads as TGTGCCAGCAGCGTAGATGGGGCAGGGGGAGAGACCCAGTACTTC.

This rearrangement joins TRBV27 to TRBJ1-1; no clear D gene. V was clipped by 4 bases and J by 1 base, with 7 bases between them. The length of the CDR3 is 13 residues. The V gene's germline CDR1 is MNHEY and CDR2 SMNVEV (reference sequence). This CDR3 is CASSSISNTEAFF. CDR3 DNA: TGTGCCAGCAGTTCAATATCGAACACTGAAGCTTTCTTT.

The J gene is TRBJ2-7, the V gene TRBV7-9; a weak D match, TRBD2 (6 bases). V dropped 1 base and J dropped 5 bases, with 9 bases sitting between them. The CDR3 runs 13 residues. Germline CDR1 reads SEHNR; CDR2 reads FQNEAQ (reference sequence). CDR3 bases: TGTGCCAGCAGCTTAGGGGGGGAGGACGAGCAGTACTTC. The encoded protein is CASSLGGEDEQYF.

The chain links TRBV28 to TRBJ2-3; 11 positions agree with TRBD2. V shed 6 bases and J 4 bases; nucleotides not matched to a gene: 12. CDR3 size: 17 residues. Germline V gene sequence: CDR1 MDHEN, CDR2 SYDVKM. CDR3 region: CASSYPDPGLAADTQYF. CDR3 bases: TGTGCCAGCAGCTACCCTGACCCGGGACTAGCGGCAGATACGCAGTATTTT.

Worth noting for this clone: Sequence at one end of the junction differs from germline and may be a read error. This chain connects TRBV7-7 to TRBJ2-7; no reliable D call. The CDR3 extends over 13 amino acids. Germline assignment: CDR1 SSHAT and CDR2 FNYEAQ (reference sequence). The CDR3 is CASSPNLIDEQYF. Written as DNA, the CDR3 is TGTGCTAGCAGCCCAAACCTAATCGACGAGCAGTACTTC.

The chain is built from TRBV14 and TRBJ1-1; D might be TRBD1 (5 bases). The V end was cut by 4 bases, the J end by 3 bases, with 18 bases between. Germline values: CDR1 SGHDN, CDR2 FVKESK. The CDR3 has 16 amino acids. CDR3 residues: CASSPSRWGTHTEAFF. In DNA form, the CDR3 reads TGTGCCAGCAGCCCCTCAAGGTGGGGGACCCACACTGAAGCTTTCTTT.

This chain joins TRBV7-8 and TRBJ2-7; D is uncertain. The CDR3 length is 17 residues. Germline V gene data show CDR1 as SGHVS and CDR2 as FQNEAQ. With 5 bases removed from V and 1 base from J, the gap between germline ends came to 21 bases. The CDR3 reads CASSRSPLDGSSYEQYF. The CDR3 DNA reads as TGTGCCAGCAGCCGATCACCATTGGACGGATCATCCTACGAGCAGTACTTC.

The rearrangement links TRBV6-5 to TRBJ1-1; D is uncertain. The CDR3 loop spans 13 amino acids. Germline CDR1 and CDR2: MNHEY and SVGAGI. V gave up 0 bases and J gave up 6 bases, with 8 bases separating them. CDR3 sequence reads: CASSYSWAAEAFF. Written as DNA, the CDR3 is TGTGCCAGCAGTTACTCTTGGGCTGCTGAAGCTTTCTTT.

The chain combines TRBV7-9 with TRBJ2-7, with 9 positions matching TRBD2. The germline V gene encodes CDR1 SEHNR and CDR2 FQNEAQ (reference sequence). With V trimmed by 4 bases and J by 3 bases, 13 bases remained unmatched. This CDR3 has 17 residues. The CDR3 DNA reads TGTGCCAGCAGCTCCATAGCTAGCGGGAATGGGTTCTACGAGCAGTACTTC. Its translation is CASSSIASGNGFYEQYF.

The chain is built from TRBV28 and TRBJ1-1; D is ambiguous. CDR1 and CDR2 from the germline V gene are MDHEN and SYDVKM. The CDR3 has 13 amino acids. Trimming removed 7 bases from V and 1 base from J, with 10 bases in between. The CDR3 spells CASTNGSNTEAFF. The DNA of the CDR3 is TGTGCCAGCACTAACGGGTCGAACACTGAAGCTTTCTTT.

This clone came up once. The V call is TRBV5-6, the J call TRBJ2-3; 9 bases are a match to TRBD2. Losses at the gene ends were 0 bases for V and 5 bases for J; bases not matched to a gene: 7. From germline, CDR1 is SGHDT and CDR2 YYEEEE. This CDR3 contains 16 residues. CDR3: CASSLGVLAGIDTQYF. In DNA form, the CDR3 reads TGTGCCAGCAGCTTGGGGGTTCTAGCGGGGATAGATACGCAGTATTTT. The complete variable domain, with remaining parts taken from reference TRBV5-6 and TRBJ2-3, reads DAGVTQSPTHLIKTRGQQVTLRCSPKSGHDTVSWYQQALGQGPQFIFQYYEEEERQRGNFPDRFSGHQFPNYSSELNVNALLLGDSALYLCASSLGVLAGIDTQYFGPGTRLTVL.

The V and J genes are TRBV6-1 and TRBJ2-1, with D possibly TRBD1 on 6 matching bases. V was clipped by 4 bases and J by 7 bases, with 17 bases between them. Germline CDR1 MNHNS, CDR2 SASEGT. The CDR3 runs to 15 residues. CDR3 nucleotide sequence: TGTGCCAGCAGTGCCGAGCGGACAGTGTGGAATGAGCAGTTCTTC. It translates to CASSAERTVWNEQFF.

CDR3 nucleotide sequence: TGTGCCAGCAGCATATCCGGGACAGATTACAATGAGCAGTTCTTC. It specifies CASSISGTDYNEQFF. The rearrangement uses TRBV9 and TRBJ2-1; 7 nucleotides match TRBD1. The V segment lost 4 bases and the J segment 4 bases; nucleotides outside the gene matches: 8. Germline CDR1 is SGDLS and CDR2 is YYNGEE. This CDR3 comprises 15 residues.

CDR3 DNA sequence: TGTGCCAGCAGTGAGGAGGGTAGGGGCAATCAGCCCCAGCATTTT. It translates to CASSEEGRGNQPQHF. This chain joins TRBV25-1 and TRBJ1-5; no clear D. Trimming cost V 3 bases and J 2 bases, with 11 bases left between them. Germline lookup yields CDR1 MGHDK and CDR2 SYGVNS. CDR3 length: 15 residues.